This T cell receptor (beta chain) was documented in a study of naive and memory T cell subsets. Study conclusions and caveats: Gini index rose across naive, CM, EM and EMRA in CD4 and CD8. A few larger clonotypes appeared in naive repertoires, especially CD8, possibly memory cells re-expressing CD45RA.

After the first PCR, alpha and beta chain libraries were processed separately. Two oligonucleotides, mixed equimolar, formed the beta constant-region primer covering TRBC1 and TRBC2. Four rounds of PCR amplified the ligated cDNA using nested alpha and beta constant-region primers plus SP2. TCRdb fed the UMI-ligation and nested PCR reads into MiXCR, producing one record per CDR3 protein. The sample contains 150,000 or so distinct CDR3 sequences, 22% of which appear only once. This clonotype was counted between two and nine times. Its antigen remains unknown. Germline CDR1 is LNHNV and CDR2 is YYDKDF (reference sequence). This CDR3 comprises 17 residues. Trimming shortened V by 0 bases and J by 7 bases, and 18 bases separated the two germline ends.

This chain links TRBV15 with TRBJ1-4; no definite D call. Sample: naive CD4+ T cells from blood. The origin of this receptor is a human donor in good health. CDR3 region: CATSRDPRLSSSEKLFF. The CDR3, as DNA: TGTGCCACCAGCAGAGATCCCCGACTCTCCTCGAGTGAAAAACTGTTTTTT.